The 6 T cell receptor beta chains below all came from one sample that was sequenced in a study of tumor and adjacent non-tumor tissue in lung cancer. This sample's RNA came from whole unsorted tissue. The normal lung tissue was taken more than 3 cm from the tumor edge. Three rounds of nested PCR, following a modified ARM-PCR protocol, produced the TCRbeta library. Each CDR3 protein gets one entry after TCRdb re-called the multiplex PCR reads with MiXCR. The sample shows around 99,000 distinct CDR3 sequences, about 61% of them seen only once. Sequencing was carried out using distant non-tumor lung tissue. These receptors were collected from a man aged 55-75 years with non-small cell lung cancer.

This clonotype has only a few counts. The chain uses TRBV25-1 and TRBJ1-1; D gene ambiguous. Deletions cut 3 bases from V and 4 bases from J, with 12 bases between. Germline CDR1 is MGHDK and CDR2 is SYGVNS. The CDR3 spans 14 residues. The CDR3 nucleotides are TGTGCCAGCAGTGACGAGGGTAAAATCACTGAAGCTTTCTTT. This codes for CASSDEGKITEAFF.

The chain joins TRBV30 to TRBJ2-1; D perhaps matches TRBD2 (5 bases). From germline, CDR1 is GTSNPN and CDR2 SVGIG (reference sequence). Deletions cut 3 bases from V and 5 bases from J, with 17 bases between. The CDR3 loop spans 15 amino acids. CDR3 protein: CAWSYSGLRDNEQFF. DNA for the CDR3: TGTGCCTGGAGCTATTCCGGACTCCGTGACAATGAGCAGTTCTTC.

On this clonotype itself: The junction departs from the called germline gene at one end, perhaps through a read error. The chain links TRBV11-3 to TRBJ2-3, with 9 bases fitting TRBD2. The germline CDR1 and CDR2 sequences are SGHNT and YENEEA. The CDR3 is 16 amino acids. The CDR3 nucleotides read TGTACCAGCAGCCCGGGACTAGCAAAAAGCACAGATACACAGTATTTT. This codes for CTSSPGLAKSTDTQYF. Drawing the rest from reference TRBV11-3 and TRBJ2-3, the complete variable domain is EAGVVQSPRYKIIEKKQPVAFWCNPISGHNTLYWYLQNLGQGPELLIRYENEEAVDDSQLPKDRFSAERLKGVDSTLKIQPAELGDSAVYLCTSSPGLAKSTDTQYFGPGTRLTVL.

Turning to this clonotype: The junction and the germline gene differ at one end; a read error may be behind it. The chain carries TRBV29-1 and TRBJ2-7, with D uncertain. The CDR3 has 12 residues. Germline V gene data show CDR1 as SQVTM and CDR2 as ANQGSEA. DNA for the CDR3: TGCAGCGTTGATACCCCCGCATACGAGCTGTACTTC. Its translation is CSVDTPAYELYF.

V usage is TRBV20-1 and J usage is TRBJ2-1; D is ambiguous. In germline, CDR1 is DFQATT, CDR2 SNEGSKA (reference sequence). V lost 1 base and J 4 bases, leaving 14 bases between the germline ends. CDR3 size: 15 residues. DNA for the CDR3: TGCAGTGCTAGAGTGGTACAGTCACGGTACAATGAGCAGTTCTTC. Translation gives CSARVVQSRYNEQFF.

Comments on this clonotype: Just one base apart from a much larger clone, this may be a read error. The J gene is TRBJ1-3, the V gene TRBV5-6, with no clear D. The germline V gene has CDR1 SGHDT and CDR2 YYEEEE. The CDR3 runs to 15 residues. This chain's CDR3 is CASSLELVSGNAIYF. The DNA of the CDR3 is TGTGCCAGCAGCTTGGAGTTAGTCTCTGGAAACGCCATATATTTT.